Detailed here is one T cell receptor beta chain. Germline V lookup: CDR1 MDHEN, CDR2 SYDVKM. Trimming at V came to 6 bases and at J to 0 bases, leaving 3 bases not matched to a gene. The CDR3 extends over 14 amino acids. Original data processing: The authors estimated nucleated cell counts from reference gene primer amplification. The table came from immunoSEQ multiplex PCR; TCRdb's copy has only in-frame clones and leaves some out. The V and J calls and clone size were taken over from that table, and D and trimming were inferred from the DNA. Here the sample spans under 150,000 clones, over 65% being singletons. The source of the sample is a study of blood T cell repertoires in COVID-19. About the research overall: The United States, Italy and Spain were the sources of the acute and convalescent COVID-19 samples. Sources were T cells, B-cell-depleted T cells, or PBMCs; the material itself was cDNA or gDNA.

The sequence derives from a woman aged 80 or over with active or convalescent COVID-19. The specimen sequenced was peripheral blood. This chain joins TRBV28 and TRBJ1-1; 8 bases are a match to TRBD1. In nucleotides, the CDR3 is TGTGCCAGCAGGGGGACAGGATTGAACACTGAAGCTTTCTTT. Its translation is CASRGTGLNTEAFF.